These 32 T cell receptor beta chains share one sample of origin, sequenced in a study of CD8+CD57+ T cells in acquired aplastic anemia. TCR beta VDJ and CDR3 were profiled, and genomic DNA was the template. From the reads, TCRdb called clonotypes with MiXCR, one entry per CDR3 protein. The data hold some 220,000 distinct CDR3 sequences, with around 32% observed a single time. Sequencing input: sorted CD4+, CD8+, or CD8+CD57+ T cells (not recorded which) from PBMCs. All receptors come from a human donor in good health, serving as a control.

The chain links TRBV5-6 to TRBJ1-2; D not resolved. This CDR3 region has 14 residues. Germline-derived CDR1 and CDR2 are SGHDT and YYEEEE. V dropped 2 bases and J dropped 4 bases, with 12 bases sitting between them. CDR3 residues: CASSLMDVGYGYTF. The CDR3 DNA sequence: TGTGCCAGCAGCTTAATGGACGTCGGCTATGGCTACACCTTC.

V usage is TRBV18 and J usage is TRBJ1-5, with TRBD1 identical over 9 bases. The CDR3 runs to 16 residues. Germline CDR1 is KGHSH and CDR2 is LQKENI. V shed 1 base and J 6 bases; nucleotides not matched to a gene: 7. The CDR3 spells CASSPQGQGTGQPQHF. The CDR3 nucleotides are TGTGCCAGCTCACCACAGGGACAGGGAACGGGTCAGCCCCAGCATTTT.

The CDR3: CAISDRTSASYNEQFF. The CDR3 DNA reads TGTGCCATCAGCGACCGGACTAGCGCGTCCTACAATGAGCAGTTCTTC. The chain recombines TRBV10-3 with TRBJ2-1, with 9 bases lining up with TRBD2. Unmatched junction bases numbered 7, after V lost 6 bases and J lost 1 base. Germline V gene data show CDR1 as ENHRY and CDR2 as SYGVKD. The CDR3 consists of 16 residues.

With regard to this clonotype: A read error is possible here, since a much larger clone lies one base away. The chain combines TRBV9 with TRBJ1-2; D gene uncertain. Germline loops: CDR1 SGDLS, CDR2 YYNGEE. There are 13 residues in the CDR3. The V end lost 7 bases, the J end lost 8 bases, and 18 bases lay between the germline ends. In DNA, the CDR3 is TGTGCCAGCGGCCCGCGACGAGCTGGCGGCTACACCTTC. Translating gives CASGPRRAGGYTF.

The J gene is TRBJ2-7, the V gene TRBV5-1, with TRBD2 identical over 9 bases. The CDR3 is 16 residues long. Trimming cost V 4 bases and J 0 bases; bases outside gene matches: 8. Per germline, CDR1 SGHRS and CDR2 YFSETQ. The CDR3 is CASSRAREGGSYEQYF. The DNA for the CDR3 is TGCGCCAGCAGCCGGGCGCGGGAGGGCGGCTCCTACGAGCAGTACTTC.

The table lists this clonotype with many counts. The V gene is TRBV11-2, the J gene TRBJ2-7; no clear D. Germline V gene data show CDR1 as SGHAT and CDR2 as FQNNGV. Trimming removed 5 bases at V and 3 bases at J, with 17 bases between. The CDR3 is made up of 15 amino acids. The CDR3 nucleotides read TGTGCCAGCAGCCAGACGGGCTGGCCTAACTACGAGCAGTACTTC. Protein sequence: CASSQTGWPNYEQYF.

This clonotype was observed a few times. The J gene is TRBJ2-7, the V gene TRBV4-2, with 14 positions matching TRBD2. The V gene's germline CDR1 is LGHNA and CDR2 YNFKEQ. This CDR3 has 16 amino acids. V lost 4 bases and J lost 0; bases outside the gene matches: 2. The DNA of the CDR3 is TGTGCCAGCAGCCGGACTAGCGGGGGGCTCTCCTACGAGCAGTACTTC. It is translated as CASSRTSGGLSYEQYF.

The chain links TRBV10-1 to TRBJ1-6, with TRBD1 matching over 8 bases. The CDR3 has 15 amino acids. Germline V CDR1 and CDR2: WNHNN, SYGVQD (reference sequence). V lost 0 bases, J lost 10 bases, and 5 bases stayed unmatched. CDR3 nucleotides: TGCGCCAGCAGTGAGTCCGGACAGGGTCAATCACCCCTCCACTTT. Translation gives CASSESGQGQSPLHF.

This clonotype was counted many times. The rearrangement links TRBV12-3 or TRBV12-4 to TRBJ2-1; D is perhaps TRBD1 (6 bases). The ends were cut back, 6 bases at V and 6 bases at J, with 18 bases in the middle. The CDR3 loop spans 15 amino acids. The CDR3 DNA follows: TGTGCCAGCAGCGGACAGCTGCTCAGGGGCAATGAGCAGTTCTTC. Its protein product is CASSGQLLRGNEQFF.

This clonotype has ten or more counts. This chain uses TRBV2 with TRBJ1-1; no definite D call. The V end lost 2 bases, the J end lost 4 bases, and 14 bases lay between the germline ends. The CDR3 contains 15 residues. CDR1 is SNHLY and CDR2 is FYNNEI in the germline V gene. The CDR3 reads CASSEMGLWGTEAFF. The CDR3 DNA reads TGTGCCAGCAGTGAAATGGGATTATGGGGCACTGAAGCTTTCTTT. Variable domain in full (rest from reference TRBV2 and TRBJ1-1): EPEVTQTPSHQVTQMGQEVILRCVPISNHLYFYWYRQILGQKVEFLVSFYNNEISEKSEIFDDQFSVERPDGSNFTLKIRSTKLEDSAMYFCASSEMGLWGTEAFFGQGTRLTVV.

The chain uses TRBV5-1 and TRBJ2-3; TRBD2 agrees at 7 bases. The junction had 12 bases not matched to a gene; V was cut back by 2 bases and J by 0 bases. Germline V gene data show CDR1 as SGHRS and CDR2 as YFSETQ. This CDR3 region has 18 residues. CDR3 in DNA: TGCGCCAGCAGCTTAGGAGGGAGGGAATATACTAGCACAGATACGCAGTATTTT. As protein: CASSLGGREYTSTDTQYF. The full variable domain, its missing parts supplied by reference TRBV5-1 and TRBJ2-3, is KAGVTQTPRYLIKTRGQQVTLSCSPISGHRSVSWYQQTPGQGLQFLFEYFSETQRNKGNFPGRFSGRQFSNSRSEMNVSTLELGDSALYLCASSLGGREYTSTDTQYFGPGTRLTVL.

The chain employs TRBV5-1 and TRBJ1-1; D ambiguous. This CDR3 spans 14 amino acids. V lost 0 bases to trimming and J lost 4 bases, with 10 bases between them. Germline-derived CDR1 and CDR2 are SGHRS and YFSETQ. The DNA of the CDR3 is TGCGCCAGCAGCTTGGCCTTTTCGGCCACTGAAGCTTTCTTT. This sequence encodes CASSLAFSATEAFF. The entire variable domain, with the rest obtained from reference TRBV5-1 and TRBJ1-1, is as follows: KAGVTQTPRYLIKTRGQQVTLSCSPISGHRSVSWYQQTPGQGLQFLFEYFSETQRNKGNFPGRFSGRQFSNSRSEMNVSTLELGDSALYLCASSLAFSATEAFFGQGTRLTVV.

In its sample, this clonotype was seen many times. The J gene is TRBJ2-5, the V gene TRBV9; D is undetermined. Trimming took off 0 bases at V and 4 bases at J, with 7 bases between the two ends. The CDR3 is made up of 13 amino acids. Germline V gives CDR1 SGDLS, CDR2 YYNGEE. The CDR3 DNA is TGTGCCAGCAGCGTAGCTTGGGGAGAGACCCAGTACTTC. Translation gives CASSVAWGETQYF.

This clonotype was picked up many times. The genes are TRBV12-3 or TRBV12-4 and TRBJ2-3; 7 bases match TRBD2. The CDR3 is made up of 15 amino acids. J was trimmed by 4 bases and V by 7 bases; bases with no gene match: 11. This CDR3 is CASTLWGGPSDTQYF. CDR3 nucleotides: TGTGCCAGCACCCTTTGGGGAGGGCCCTCAGATACGCAGTATTTT.

This clonotype was seen at least ten times. The chain couples TRBV12-3 or TRBV12-4 to TRBJ1-2; the D gene is possibly TRBD1 (5 bases). The CDR3 has 12 amino acids. Trimming removed 5 bases at V and 8 bases at J, with 12 bases between. CDR3: CASSGGFRGYTF. As DNA, the CDR3 is TGTGCCAGCAGTGGGGGTTTTCGGGGCTACACCTTC.

This clonotype turned up a few times. A read error is possible here, since a much larger clone lies one base away. This rearrangement joins TRBV20-1 to TRBJ2-5; 7 bases are a match to TRBD1. Germline CDR1 DFQATT, CDR2 SNEGSKA (reference sequence). CDR3 length: 14 residues. After removal of 5 bases from V and 5 bases from J, the junction contained 11 bases not matched to a gene. CDR3 DNA: TGCAGTGCTTTCCCGGACAGGCTGCGGGAGACCCAGTACTTC. Translation: CSAFPDRLRETQYF.

On this clonotype: The junction departs from germline at one end; a sequencing error may be responsible. This chain connects TRBV10-3 to TRBJ2-7; 8 nucleotides align to TRBD1. Germline assignment: CDR1 ENHRY and CDR2 SYGVKD. CDR3 length: 14 amino acids. The CDR3 region is CAISLDRVPYGQYF. DNA of the CDR3: TGTGCCATCAGCTTGGACAGGGTACCCTACGGGCAGTACTTC.

The sample holds a few counts of this clonotype. This chain joins TRBV7-2 and TRBJ1-6, with D unclear. Looked up from germline, CDR1 is SGHTA and CDR2 is FQGNSA. V gave up 1 base and J gave up 5 bases, with 9 bases separating them. This CDR3 is 15 amino acids long. Here the CDR3 DNA reads TGTGCCAGCAGCTTAGTGGCGGAAAATAATTCACCCCTCCACTTT. Its translation: CASSLVAENNSPLHF.

This clonotype was seen a handful of times. Given a much more abundant clone one base away, this may be a read error. The rearrangement links TRBV2 to TRBJ1-5, with 8 bases that match TRBD1. This CDR3 comprises 14 residues. The germline gives CDR1 SNHLY, CDR2 FYNNEI. CDR3 residues: CASTQGQGYQPRHF. DNA of the CDR3: TGTGCCAGCACCCAAGGACAGGGTTATCAGCCCCGGCATTTT.

This clonotype was picked up a small number of times. This chain connects TRBV6-6 to TRBJ2-5, with 8 nucleotides matching TRBD1. The CDR3 has 15 residues. J lost 7 bases, V lost 2 bases, and 9 bases had no gene match. Germline-derived CDR1 and CDR2 are MNHNY and SVGAGI (reference sequence). Here the CDR3 reads CASSYPYGGQVTQYF. Here the CDR3 DNA reads TGTGCCAGCAGTTACCCATATGGGGGACAGGTGACCCAGTACTTC.

V is TRBV5-5 and J is TRBJ2-7, with D hard to call. This CDR3 has 15 amino acids. Germline V gene sequence: CDR1 SGHKS, CDR2 YYEKEE (reference sequence). Trimming shortened V by 0 bases and J by 2 bases, and 12 bases separated the two germline ends. The CDR3 coding sequence is TGTGCCAGCAGCTTGGCGTTAGGAGTTACCTACGAGCAGTACTTC. The encoded protein is CASSLALGVTYEQYF.

This clonotype has a count of ten or more. This chain joins TRBV19 and TRBJ2-5; tentatively, D is TRBD1 (5 bases). Trimming stripped 2 bases from V and 5 bases from J, with 15 bases between. CDR1 and CDR2 (germline): LNHDA, SQIVND (reference sequence). CDR3 length equals 15 residues. The DNA of the CDR3 is TGTGCCAGTAGTATAATGGGCAGGGAAGAGGAGACCCAGTACTTC. Amino acids: CASSIMGREEETQYF.

This clonotype was found a few times. The gene calls are TRBV5-6 and TRBJ1-6; perhaps TRBD1 as D (5 bases). CDR3 size: 15 residues. V was shortened by 0 bases and J by 10 bases, with 14 bases between the two germline ends. CDR1 SGHDT and CDR2 YYEEEE come from the germline V gene. The CDR3 region is CASSLVYQGGSPLHF. DNA for the CDR3: TGTGCCAGCAGCTTGGTTTACCAGGGAGGGTCACCCCTCCACTTT.

This clonotype occurred many times. Here the CDR3 reads CSVRAGSFYEQYF. The CDR3 coding sequence is TGCAGCGTCCGAGCGGGATCCTTCTACGAGCAGTACTTC. V is TRBV29-1 and J is TRBJ2-7, with 7 bases aligning to TRBD2. The germline gives CDR1 SQVTM, CDR2 ANQGSEA. V was clipped by 6 bases and J by 3 bases; unmatched bases: 8. This CDR3 is built from 13 residues.

The table lists this clonotype with many counts. The rearrangement joins TRBV30 to TRBJ2-7, with D tentatively TRBD1 (5 bases). V was cut by 5 bases and J by 5 bases, with 13 bases left in between. Germline lookup yields CDR1 GTSNPN and CDR2 SVGIG (reference sequence). This CDR3 has 12 residues. The CDR3 nucleotides are TGTGCCTGGTGCGCAGGGCTCAACGAGCAGTACTTC. Its protein product is CAWCAGLNEQYF.

This clonotype came up many times. The CDR3: CSARVRDRGREASTMMSGYTF. CDR3 in DNA: TGCAGTGCTAGGGTCCGGGACAGGGGGCGCGAGGCAAGCACCATGATGAGCGGCTACACCTTC. The chain recombines TRBV20-1 with TRBJ1-2; 12 positions agree with TRBD1. CDR3 length equals 21 residues. Germline CDR1 is DFQATT and CDR2 is SNEGSKA (reference sequence). J was trimmed by 8 bases and V by 3 bases; bases with no gene match: 28.

The rearrangement links TRBV7-3 to TRBJ2-5; 9 bases fit TRBD2. The V and J ends lost 5 bases and 5 bases, in that order; junction bases with no gene match: 3. CDR3 length: 13 amino acids. Per the germline V gene, CDR1 is SGHTA and CDR2 is FQGTGA. This CDR3 reads CASSRGLAETQYF. The CDR3 DNA reads as TGTGCCAGCAGCCGCGGACTAGCGGAGACCCAGTACTTC.

This clonotype showed up many times. The chain couples TRBV24-1 to TRBJ2-2; 7 bases line up with TRBD2. The CDR3 loop spans 15 amino acids. Germline V lookup: CDR1 KGHDR, CDR2 SFDVKD. Germline trimming cut 7 bases from V and 4 bases from J; bases unmatched to any gene: 8. CDR3 protein: CATSSPREGTGELFF. DNA for the CDR3: TGTGCCACCAGCTCCCCCAGGGAGGGCACCGGGGAGCTGTTTTTT.

This sequence joins TRBV25-1 and TRBJ1-6; 8 bases match TRBD1. Germline values: CDR1 MGHDK, CDR2 SYGVNS. The J segment lost 8 bases and the V segment lost 1 base, leaving 7 bases of the junction unmatched. This CDR3 is 16 amino acids long. The CDR3 region has the DNA TGTGCCAGCAGTGAATTTAGGGCAGGGGGCGATTCACCCCTCCACTTT. This translates into CASSEFRAGGDSPLHF.

The rearrangement joins TRBV6-1 to TRBJ2-7; 7 bases fit TRBD2. CDR3 length: 15 amino acids. Losses at the gene ends were 8 bases for V and 3 bases for J; bases not matched to a gene: 13. Germline V gives CDR1 MNHNS, CDR2 SASEGT. In nucleotides, the CDR3 is TGTGCCAGCTCCTTCGGGGGGTTATCTAGCTACGAGCAGTACTTC. Residues: CASSFGGLSSYEQYF.

The DNA for the CDR3 is TGTGCCAGCAGCTTAGATCGGGGCCGTTCGGGGACCCAGTACTTC. Amino acids: CASSLDRGRSGTQYF. V usage is TRBV7-2 and J usage is TRBJ2-5, with D perhaps assigned TRBD1 or TRBD2 (5 bases each). This CDR3 comprises 15 residues. With 1 base removed from V and 7 bases from J, the gap between germline ends came to 16 bases. Germline V gene sequence: CDR1 SGHTA, CDR2 FQGNSA.

The chain recombines TRBV2 with TRBJ1-2, with 9 nucleotides matching TRBD1. CDR3 length: 13 residues. V was pared by 5 bases and J by 5 bases, with 3 bases of the junction left unmatched. Germline V gives CDR1 SNHLY, CDR2 FYNNEI. In DNA form, the CDR3 reads TGTGCCAGCAGTAGGGACAGGGAGTATGGCTACACCTTC. Protein product: CASSRDREYGYTF.